Sequencing of this TCR beta chain was carried out in a study of T cell repertoires in cytomegalovirus infection. Overall study: Shared public TCR beta signatures pointed to both CMV infection and a matching HLA type.

Study-wide points: CMV-specific TCR beta clonotypes restricted by HLA-C dominated the ex vivo response.

With 7 bases removed from V and 5 bases from J, the gap between germline ends came to 21 bases. From germline, CDR1 is SGHVS and CDR2 FQNEAQ. CDR3 size: 15 residues. Each CDR3 protein is one row after TCRdb ran MiXCR on the reads. Of 200,000 or so distinct CDR3 sequences listed, roughly a fifth were seen once; the top ten hold less than 3.5%. Concerning this clonotype: No antigen is known for it.

This rearrangement joins TRBV7-8 to TRBJ2-7; TRBD2 might be the D (6 bases). Sequencing was done on a sample of PBMCs. This TCR derives from a human donor in good health (CMV status not recorded). Some clones in this sample may be carry-over from other donors' samples. CDR3 nucleotide sequence: TGTGCCAGCACCCCCAGGGTCAGGAGGGACCACGAGCAGTACTTC. Protein sequence: CASTPRVRRDHEQYF.